A single sample gave rise to the 4 T cell receptor beta chains below, sequenced in a study of T cells in localized non-small cell lung cancer. Only in-frame clones appear in the TCRdb table, and some are missing; sequencing was by immunoSEQ multiplex PCR. In the table there are about 13,000 clones, 28% of which are singletons. The specimen comprised lung tumor tissue, sampled before any cancer treatment. The receptor set was obtained from an older female donor with stage I lung adenocarcinoma.

CDR3 coding DNA: TGTGCCAGCAGTTACTCCCCGATACCGACAGGGGGCGAAAAACTGTTTTTT. Protein sequence: CASSYSPIPTGGEKLFF. This rearrangement joins TRBV6-8 to TRBJ1-4, with 10 bases lining up with TRBD1. The V segment lost 0 bases and the J segment 8 bases; nucleotides outside the gene matches: 9. Germline V CDR1 and CDR2: MNHGY, SAAAGT. This CDR3 is 17 amino acids long.

The V gene is TRBV5-1, the J gene TRBJ2-5; tentatively, D is TRBD1 or TRBD2 (6 bases each). The CDR3 spans 15 residues. Germline V gene lookup returns CDR1 SGHRS and CDR2 YFSETQ. The germline V and J ends were trimmed by 3 bases and 4 bases, with 16 bases remaining between them. CDR3 sequence reads: CASSSLGGEGETQYF. CDR3 nucleotides: TGCGCCAGCAGCTCCCTGGGGGGCGAAGGAGAGACCCAGTACTTC.

The chain carries TRBV11-3 and TRBJ2-1; 13 bases agree with TRBD2. With V trimmed by 3 bases and J by 10 bases, 9 bases remained unmatched. This CDR3 region has 16 residues. CDR1 and CDR2 from the germline V gene are SGHNT and YENEEA. As DNA, the CDR3 is TGTGCCAGCAGCTTCGGACTAGCGGGGGCCCGGGGGGAGCAGTTCTTC. Translation: CASSFGLAGARGEQFF.

The rearrangement joins TRBV29-1 to TRBJ1-1; possible D gene TRBD1, 6 bases. The CDR3 sequence is 12 residues long. Germline V gene lookup returns CDR1 SQVTM and CDR2 ANQGSEA. Trimming cost V 5 bases and J 7 bases, with 14 bases left between them. The CDR3 here is CSVSRTAGEAFF. CDR3 nucleotide sequence: TGCAGCGTTTCCCGGACAGCAGGTGAAGCTTTCTTT.